One sample yielded the 2 T cell receptor beta chains listed below, sequenced in a study of shared clonotypes between healthy human individuals. CD45RO-negative, CCR7-selected cells formed the naive CD8 fraction, which excluded terminally differentiated effector memory CD45RA+ cells. This table comes from immunoSEQ multiplex PCR, and its TCRdb copy is limited to in-frame clones, with some not included. Among over 2 million clones listed, about 95% were seen once. The sequenced material came from naive CD8+ T cells sorted from blood. These receptors were obtained from a man between 18 and 29 years old in good health.

This clone was seen just once. CDR3 in DNA: TGTGCCAGCAGTTACGCGACAGGGGGGGCCTACAATGAGCAGTTCTTC. It encodes CASSYATGGAYNEQFF. The chain is built from TRBV6-5 and TRBJ2-1, with TRBD1 identical over 9 bases. This CDR3 has 16 residues. V dropped 2 bases and J dropped 2; count of bases not matched to a gene: 4. Germline CDR1 is MNHEY and CDR2 is SVGAGI.

V usage is TRBV27 and J usage is TRBJ1-6; the D gene is possibly TRBD1 (5 bases). The CDR3 sequence is 12 residues long. Deletions cut 6 bases from V and 14 bases from J, with 14 bases between. Germline lookup yields CDR1 MNHEY and CDR2 SMNVEV (reference sequence). CDR3 in amino acids: CASRPLGGALHF. The CDR3 region has the DNA TGTGCCAGCAGGCCGCTCGGGGGGGCCCTCCACTTT.